Sequencing of this TCR beta chain was carried out in a study of monozygotic twins with inflammatory bowel disease. The CDR3 totals 13 residues. CDR1 is MDHEN, CDR2 SYDVKM, per germline. TCRdb reworked the 5' RACE reads into one entry per CDR3 protein, no DNA. The listing records some 190,000 distinct CDR3 sequences. Regarding the study as a whole: Variability may have been added to patient repertoires by differing immunosuppressive treatments.

Details on this clonotype: Its antigen is as yet unknown.

This receptor was identified in a human donor with ulcerative colitis or Crohn's disease, or a healthy co-twin of an affected twin (not recorded which). The V and J genes are TRBV28 and TRBJ1-4; TCRdb designates TRBD1, a call that cannot be tested without DNA. What was sequenced was blood. CDR3 region: CASSLMGVEKLFF.